These T cell receptor beta chains were read from a single sample in a study of blood T cell repertoires in COVID-19. The data were produced by immunoSEQ multiplex PCR, yet TCRdb's version contains in-frame clones alone and is incomplete. The sample includes hundreds of thousands of clones, over 85% of them seen just once. The sequencing sample was made of PBMCs or T cells enriched from blood (not recorded which). These receptors came from a woman between 45 and 60 years old who had been exposed to COVID-19. The CDR3 runs from the conserved cysteine through the conserved F or W. A D gene is named only where the DNA matches it firmly. The size entry is marked missing in some rows and otherwise reads once, few, many or a size class.

V,D,size,J,DNA,CDR3
TRBV12-3/TRBV12-4,NA,NA,TRBJ1-1,TGTGCCAGCAGTTTCCGTTATGTCACTGAAGCTTTCTTT,CASSFRYVTEAFF
TRBV6-1,NA,NA,TRBJ1-4,TGTGCCAGCAGTGAAGTCCTGGACATCCTGAAACTGTTTTTT,CASSEVLDILKLFF
TRBV2,NA,once,TRBJ1-2,TGTGCCAGCAGTGAAGGCAGGGGCAGCTATGGCTACACCTTC,CASSEGRGSYGYTF
TRBV20-1,TRBD2,NA,TRBJ2-7,TGCAGTGCTAGTGTTGGCGGGGGTATTTACGAGCAGTACTTC,CSASVGGGIYEQYF
TRBV30,NA,NA,TRBJ2-7,TGTGCCTGGGGGCGGGGAGGAGACGAGCAGTACTTC,CAWGRGGDEQYF
TRBV24-1,TRBD1,NA,TRBJ2-1,TGTGCCACCAGTGAGCCAGGGGGACCGTACAATGAGCAGTTCTTC,CATSEPGGPYNEQFF
TRBV6-5,NA,few,TRBJ1-2,TGTGCCAGCAGTTCCTACCCCGCAGGGGACTATGGCTACACCTTC,CASSSYPAGDYGYTF
TRBV30,NA,NA,TRBJ1-3,TGTGCCTGGAGTGTAGGGGCATCCTCTGGAAACACCATATATTTT,CAWSVGASSGNTIYF
TRBV19,TRBD1,NA,TRBJ1-5,TGTGCCAGTAGTATCTGGACAGGCGCTCAGCCCCAGCATTTT,CASSIWTGAQPQHF
TRBV5-4,NA,NA,TRBJ1-1,TGTGCCAGCAGCTTGAAGGGACTAAGGAACACTGAAGCTTTCTTT,CASSLKGLRNTEAFF
TRBV5-4,NA,NA,TRBJ2-2,TGTGCCAGCAGCGTAAGCCAGGGTAGCGGCACCGGGGAGCTGTTTTTT,CASSVSQGSGTGELFF
TRBV28,NA,NA,TRBJ1-6,TGTGCCAGCAGTTTAGGGGCAGGGAATAATTCACCCCTCCACTTT,CASSLGAGNNSPLHF
TRBV15,NA,NA,TRBJ1-1,TGTGCCACCAGCAGGGCGCGGGGGGGCGCGAACACTGAAGCTTTCTTT,CATSRARGGANTEAFF
TRBV5-1,TRBD1,NA,TRBJ2-4,TGCGCCAGCAGCTTTACAGGGGAAAACATTCAGTACTTC,CASSFTGENIQYF
TRBV10-3,TRBD1,NA,TRBJ2-7,TGTGCCATCAGTTGGGACAGAACCTACGAGCAGTACTTC,CAISWDRTYEQYF
TRBV29-1,TRBD1,NA,TRBJ1-2,TGCAGCGTTGAATTTTCGGATGCGTTAGTGGCCAGGGGGAAGTCTAACTATGGCTACACCTTC,CSVEFSDALVARGKSNYGYTF
TRBV2,TRBD1,NA,TRBJ1-2,TGTGCCAGCAGTGAACCCGCAGGGGGATCGGGAGGCTACACCTTC,CASSEPAGGSGGYTF
TRBV29-1,TRBD2,NA,TRBJ2-2,TGCAGCGTCGACCAGCGGGGGACCGGGGAGCTGTTTTTT,CSVDQRGTGELFF
TRBV28,TRBD1,NA,TRBJ1-5,TGTGCCAGCAGTCCCGCCGGACAGGGGAACAATCAGCCCCAGCATTTT,CASSPAGQGNNQPQHF
TRBV4-2,TRBD2,NA,TRBJ2-7,TGTGCCAGCAGCCAAGTCGCCAAGCGGGAGAACTACGAGCAGTACTTC,CASSQVAKRENYEQYF
TRBV3-1/TRBV3-2,NA,NA,TRBJ2-3,TGTGCCAGCAGCCCTTCTGAGCACACAGATACGCAGTATTTT,CASSPSEHTDTQYF
TRBV7-9,NA,NA,TRBJ2-7,TGTGCCAGCAGCTTATCCCAGGGGACCTACGAGCAGTACTTC,CASSLSQGTYEQYF
TRBV19,TRBD1,NA,TRBJ2-1,TGTGCCAGTAGTATACTACAGGGGGCGGGTGAGCAGTTCTTC,CASSILQGAGEQFF
TRBV5-6,NA,NA,TRBJ2-5,TGTGCCAGCAGCTCTCAACTTTGGGGCCGAGAGACCCAGTACTTC,CASSSQLWGRETQYF
TRBV18,TRBD2,NA,TRBJ2-7,TGTGCCAGCTCACCCCCGGGACTAGCGGGGGCCCTACGAACGCAGTACTTC,CASSPPGLAGALRTQYF
TRBV10-3,NA,NA,TRBJ2-1,TGTGCCATCAATGATGAACATTCTTACAATGAGCAGTTCTTC,CAINDEHSYNEQFF
TRBV30,TRBD2,NA,TRBJ2-1,TGTGCCTGGAGTGTACTTATAAATGCGGGGGGGGCTAATGAGCAGTTCTTC,CAWSVLINAGGANEQFF
TRBV4-2,NA,few,TRBJ1-4,TGTGCCAGCAGCCAAGCACGACAGGTGGGAGAAAAACTGTTTTTT,CASSQARQVGEKLFF
TRBV6-5,TRBD1,NA,TRBJ2-7,TGTGCCAGCAGCTTCGACAGGGGGCCAAACTACGAGCAGTACTTC,CASSFDRGPNYEQYF
TRBV6-2/TRBV6-3,TRBD1,NA,TRBJ1-2,TGTGCCAGCAGACCTACAGGGGAACCTGGCTACACCTTC,CASRPTGEPGYTF
TRBV5-1,NA,NA,TRBJ1-4,TGCGCCAGCAGCTTGTTAGCAACTAATGAAAAACTGTTTTTT,CASSLLATNEKLFF
TRBV7-9,NA,once,TRBJ1-5,TGTGCCAGCAGCTCCCACCTTGGAGGGATCGGCCAGCCCCAGCATTTT,CASSSHLGGIGQPQHF
TRBV19,NA,NA,TRBJ2-7,TGTGCCACTAGGACGGGGGTCCACGAGCAGTACTTC,CATRTGVHEQYF
TRBV5-1,TRBD2,NA,TRBJ2-5,TGCGCCAGCAGCTTGTTTGAGCGGGGACAAGAGACCCAGTACTTC,CASSLFERGQETQYF
TRBV4-1,TRBD2,NA,TRBJ2-2,TGCGCCAGCAGCCAAGATAAGCGCGGGGGAGGTACCGGGGAGCTGTTTTTT,CASSQDKRGGGTGELFF